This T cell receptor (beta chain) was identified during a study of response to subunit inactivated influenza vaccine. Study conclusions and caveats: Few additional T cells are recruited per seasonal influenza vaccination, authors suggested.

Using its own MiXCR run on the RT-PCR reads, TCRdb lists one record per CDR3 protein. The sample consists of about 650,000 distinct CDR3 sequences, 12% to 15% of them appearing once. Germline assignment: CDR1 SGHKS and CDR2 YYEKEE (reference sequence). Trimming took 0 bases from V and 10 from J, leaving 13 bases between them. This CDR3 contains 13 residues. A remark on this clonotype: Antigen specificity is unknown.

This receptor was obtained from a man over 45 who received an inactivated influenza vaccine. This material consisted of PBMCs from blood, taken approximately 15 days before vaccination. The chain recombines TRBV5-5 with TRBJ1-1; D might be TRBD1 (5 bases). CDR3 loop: CASSLVVGPGAFF. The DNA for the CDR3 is TGTGCCAGCAGCTTGGTGGTGGGGCCGGGAGCTTTCTTT. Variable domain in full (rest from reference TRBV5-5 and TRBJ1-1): DAGVTQSPTHLIKTRGQQVTLRCSPISGHKSVSWYQQVLGQGPQFIFQYYEKEERGRGNFPDRFSARQFPNYSSELNVNALLLGDSALYLCASSLVVGPGAFFGQGTRLTVV.